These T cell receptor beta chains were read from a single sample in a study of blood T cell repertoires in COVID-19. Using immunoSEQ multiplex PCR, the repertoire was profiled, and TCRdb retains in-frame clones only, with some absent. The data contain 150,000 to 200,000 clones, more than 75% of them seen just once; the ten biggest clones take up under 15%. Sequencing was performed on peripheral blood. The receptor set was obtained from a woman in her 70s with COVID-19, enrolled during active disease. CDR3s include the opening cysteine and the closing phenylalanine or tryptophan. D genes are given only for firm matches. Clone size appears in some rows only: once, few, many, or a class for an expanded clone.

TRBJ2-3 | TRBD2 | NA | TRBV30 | TGTGCCTGGAGGGGACTAGCGGACACAGATACGCAGTATTTT | CAWRGLADTDTQYF
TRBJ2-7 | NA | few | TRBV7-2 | TGTGCCAGCAGCTTAGTCGGTTACTCCTACGAGCAGTACTTC | CASSLVGYSYEQYF
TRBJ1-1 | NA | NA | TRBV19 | TGTGCCAGTAGTTCTACGAACGCTGAAGCTTTCTTT | CASSSTNAEAFF
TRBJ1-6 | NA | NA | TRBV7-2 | TGTGCCAGCAGTCTGTTATCAGGGGCGGGTTCACCCCTCCACTTT | CASSLLSGAGSPLHF
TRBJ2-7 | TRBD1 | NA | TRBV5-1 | TGCGCCAGCAGTTCCCCGGGACAGTCCTACGAGCAGTACTTC | CASSSPGQSYEQYF
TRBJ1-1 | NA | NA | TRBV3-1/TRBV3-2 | TGTGCCAGCAGCCAAGCCGGGAGCAGCATCTTT | CASSQAGSSIF
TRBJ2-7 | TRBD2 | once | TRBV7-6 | TGTGCCAGCAGCTTAGGACCCCGGGGACTACACTACGAGCAGTACTTC | CASSLGPRGLHYEQYF
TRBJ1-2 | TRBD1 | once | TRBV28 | TGTGCCAGCAGTATACAGGGGAGGAATGGCTACACCTTC | CASSIQGRNGYTF
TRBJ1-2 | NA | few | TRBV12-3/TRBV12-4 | TGTGCCAGCAGTTTCTCTGCGGGCTACACCTTC | CASSFSAGYTF
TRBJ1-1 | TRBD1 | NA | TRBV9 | TGTGCCAGCAGCGGGAGTCCCGGGACAGGGGAGGTTGGCACTGAAGCTTTCTTT | CASSGSPGTGEVGTEAFF
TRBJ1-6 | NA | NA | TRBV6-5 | TGTGCCAGCAGCAGGGTGGATTCACCCCTCCACTTT | CASSRVDSPLHF
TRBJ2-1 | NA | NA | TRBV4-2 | TGTGCCAGCAGCCAAGAAATAGTCGGAGACGAGCAGTTCTTC | CASSQEIVGDEQFF
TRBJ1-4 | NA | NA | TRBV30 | TGTGCCTGGAGTGTACTTACCGAAAAACTGTTTTTT | CAWSVLTEKLFF
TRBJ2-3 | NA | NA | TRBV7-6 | TGTGCCAGCATCCTAGACGGGGGAAGGACAGATACGCAGTATTTT | CASILDGGRTDTQYF
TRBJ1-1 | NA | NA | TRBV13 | TGTGCCAGCAGCCCCCGTGGCAGGTACGGCACTGAAGCTTTCTTT | CASSPRGRYGTEAFF
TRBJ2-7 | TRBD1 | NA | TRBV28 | TGTGCCAGTCAGGTGGGGACAGGGGGCTATGAGCAGTACTTC | CASQVGTGGYEQYF
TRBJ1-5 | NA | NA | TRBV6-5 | TGTGCCACCTCCCCGAGGGGGAGAAATCAGCCCCAGCATTTT | CATSPRGRNQPQHF
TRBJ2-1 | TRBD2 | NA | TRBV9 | TGTGCCAGCAGCGTCCTAGCGGGAGGCTCCTACAATGAGCAGTTCTTC | CASSVLAGGSYNEQFF
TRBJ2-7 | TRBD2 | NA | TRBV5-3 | TGTGCCAGAAGCTTCGACGGACTAGCGGACTACGAGCAGTACTTC | CARSFDGLADYEQYF
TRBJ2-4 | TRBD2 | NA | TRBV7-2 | TGTGCCAGCAGCTTAGGTTTGGGAGCGGGAGGTTACATTCAGTACTTC | CASSLGLGAGGYIQYF
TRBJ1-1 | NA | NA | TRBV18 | TGTGCCAGCTCACCACCGGCGGGGATTAGGGCTGAAGCTTTCTTT | CASSPPAGIRAEAFF
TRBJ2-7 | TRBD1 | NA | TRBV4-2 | TGTGCCAGCAGCCAACAAATTGGACAGGGGGCTGGAGCCTACGAGCAGTACTTC | CASSQQIGQGAGAYEQYF
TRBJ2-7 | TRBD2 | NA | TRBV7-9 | TGTGCCAGCAGCTTAGCGTCGGGGGGAGGCCCTCAGGAGCAGTACTTC | CASSLASGGGPQEQYF
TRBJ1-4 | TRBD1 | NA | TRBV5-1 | TGCGCCAGCAGCTTGGATGACAGGGGTAATGAAAAACTGTTTTTT | CASSLDDRGNEKLFF
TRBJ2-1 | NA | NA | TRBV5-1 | TGCGCCAGCAGCTTGGCCCCAGGCGACGGTGAGCAGTTCTTC | CASSLAPGDGEQFF
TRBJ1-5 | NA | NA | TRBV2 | TGTGCCAGCAGTGTACAGGGCGCAGCCCAGCATTTT | CASSVQGAAQHF
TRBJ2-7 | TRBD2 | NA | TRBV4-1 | TGCGCCAGCAGCCAGACTAGCGGCAGCTCCTACGAGCAGTACTTC | CASSQTSGSSYEQYF
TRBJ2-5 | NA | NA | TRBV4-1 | TGCGCCAGCACCCAGGACGACAGGCAAGAGACCCAGTACTTC | CASTQDDRQETQYF
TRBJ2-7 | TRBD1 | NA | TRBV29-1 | TGCAGCGTTGATTCGGGGACAGGGTCCTACGAGCAGTACTTC | CSVDSGTGSYEQYF
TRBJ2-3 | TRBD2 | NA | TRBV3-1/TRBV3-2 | TGTGCCAGCAGCCAGGGGGGAGGGCGGGATACGCAGTATTTT | CASSQGGGRDTQYF
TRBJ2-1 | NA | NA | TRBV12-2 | TGTGCAAGTCGCTTAGGCCCACTAGCGGGGGTGCACAATGAGCAGTTCTTC | CASRLGPLAGVHNEQFF
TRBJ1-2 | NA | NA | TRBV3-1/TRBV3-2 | TGTGCCAGCAGCCAAGAAGGCAGGCCCAAGAGCTACACCTTC | CASSQEGRPKSYTF
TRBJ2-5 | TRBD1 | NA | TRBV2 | TGTGCCAGCAAAGGACAGGTTGGGGAGACCCAGTACTTC | CASKGQVGETQYF
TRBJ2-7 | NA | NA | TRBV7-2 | TGTGCCAGCAGCTCCTCCGGGACAAAGCTCGTACTGAAGTACTTC | CASSSSGTKLVLKYF
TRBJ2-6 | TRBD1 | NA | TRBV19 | TGTGCCAGTAGTACTTATCAGAATAGGGGGCGCGGGGCCAACGTCCTGACTTTC | CASSTYQNRGRGANVLTF
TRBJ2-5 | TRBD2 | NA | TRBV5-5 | TGTGCCAGCAGCGTGAGACTAGCGGGAGAGGTGGGGACCCAGTACTTC | CASSVRLAGEVGTQYF
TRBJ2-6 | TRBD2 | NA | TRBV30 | TGTGCCTGGACTTTACGGGCGGGAGCTGGGGCCAACGTCCTGACTTTC | CAWTLRAGAGANVLTF
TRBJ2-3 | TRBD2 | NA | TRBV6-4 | TGTGCCAGCAGTTTTAGCGGGAGTGGCACAGATACGCAGTATTTT | CASSFSGSGTDTQYF
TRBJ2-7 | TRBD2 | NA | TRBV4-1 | TGCGCCAGCAGCCAAGGACTAGCGGTCTACGAGCAGTACTTC | CASSQGLAVYEQYF
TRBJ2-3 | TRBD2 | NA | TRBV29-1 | TGCAGCGCCCGAGGACTAGCGGGTTTTAGTGATACGCAGTATTTT | CSARGLAGFSDTQYF
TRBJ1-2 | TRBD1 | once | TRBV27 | TGTGCCAGCAGACTACAGGGGCGGGGTGGCTACACCTTC | CASRLQGRGGYTF
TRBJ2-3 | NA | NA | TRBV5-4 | TGTGCCAGCAGCTTCCGGAGCACAGATACGCAGTATTTT | CASSFRSTDTQYF
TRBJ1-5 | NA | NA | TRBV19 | TGTGCCAGTAGCCAAGACACTAATCAGCCCCAGCATTTT | CASSQDTNQPQHF